This T cell receptor beta chain was obtained from a study of identical twins. V gave up 0 bases and J gave up 2 bases, with 8 bases separating them. Germline CDR1 and CDR2: SGHVS and FQNEAQ. This CDR3 has 14 amino acids. This clonotype has a handful of counts. A universal primer site arose from template switching, and cDNA bore unique molecular identifiers. Each CDR3 protein gets one entry after TCRdb re-called the 5' RACE reads with MiXCR. The sample holds 450,000 or so distinct CDR3 sequences, approximately 14% seen once. These data were also filed under a second study, of yellow fever vaccine responses in identical twins.

What was sequenced was CD4+ T cells sorted from blood. The TCR comes from a woman aged 18-29 years in good health. The chain combines TRBV7-8 with TRBJ2-7; D remains ambiguous. The CDR3 region has the DNA TGTGCCAGCAGCTTAGCGGCCGCTACCTACGAGCAGTACTTC. It yields the protein CASSLAAATYEQYF.